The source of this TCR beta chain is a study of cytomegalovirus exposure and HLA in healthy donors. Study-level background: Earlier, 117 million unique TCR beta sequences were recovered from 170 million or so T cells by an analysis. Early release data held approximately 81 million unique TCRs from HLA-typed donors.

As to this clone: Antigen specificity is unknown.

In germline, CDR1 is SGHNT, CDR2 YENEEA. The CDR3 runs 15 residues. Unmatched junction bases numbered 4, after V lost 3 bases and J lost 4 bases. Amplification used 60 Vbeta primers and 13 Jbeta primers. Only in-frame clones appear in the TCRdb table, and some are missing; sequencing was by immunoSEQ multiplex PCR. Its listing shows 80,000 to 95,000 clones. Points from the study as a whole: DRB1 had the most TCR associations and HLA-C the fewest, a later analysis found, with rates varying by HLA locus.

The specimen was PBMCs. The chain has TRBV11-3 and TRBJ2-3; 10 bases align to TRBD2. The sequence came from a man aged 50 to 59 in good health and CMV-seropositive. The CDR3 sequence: CASSFLAGVPDTQYF. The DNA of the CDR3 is TGTGCCAGCAGCTTCCTAGCGGGAGTCCCAGATACGCAGTATTTT.